This TCR beta chain was found in a study of T cell responses to AZD1222 COVID-19 vaccine. This clone was seen just once. Other DNA sequences in the same sample also yield this CDR3. Clones were read by immunoSEQ multiplex PCR, and TCRdb kept only the in-frame ones, dropping some. Of roughly 190,000 clones listed, 85% to 95% are singletons. The CDR3 extends over 15 amino acids. V lost 2 bases to trimming and J lost 2 bases; unmatched junction nucleotides: 1. Germline CDR1 and CDR2: MNHNS and SASEGT. The material sequenced was peripheral blood, taken on day 0 of AZD1222 vaccination. V gene TRBV6-1 combines with J gene TRBJ2-5, with 11 bases matching TRBD2. This TCR derives from an adult in good health. CDR3 residues: CASSELAGGQETQYF. The CDR3 region has the DNA TGTGCCAGCAGTGAACTAGCGGGGGGACAAGAGACCCAGTACTTC.